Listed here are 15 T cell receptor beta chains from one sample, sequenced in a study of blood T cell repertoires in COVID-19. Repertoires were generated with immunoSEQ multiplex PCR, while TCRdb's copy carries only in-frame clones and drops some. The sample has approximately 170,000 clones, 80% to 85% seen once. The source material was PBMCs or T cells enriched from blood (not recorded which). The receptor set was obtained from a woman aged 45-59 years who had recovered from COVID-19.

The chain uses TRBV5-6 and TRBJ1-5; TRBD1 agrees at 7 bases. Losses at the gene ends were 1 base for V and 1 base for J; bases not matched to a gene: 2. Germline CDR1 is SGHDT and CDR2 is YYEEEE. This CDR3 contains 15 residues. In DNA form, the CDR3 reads TGTGCCAGCAGCTTGTCAGGGGGGAGCAATCAGCCCCAGCATTTT. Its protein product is CASSLSGGSNQPQHF.

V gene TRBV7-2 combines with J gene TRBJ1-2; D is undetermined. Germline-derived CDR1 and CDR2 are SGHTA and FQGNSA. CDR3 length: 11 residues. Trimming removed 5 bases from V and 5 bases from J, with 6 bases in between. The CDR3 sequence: CASSREYGYTF. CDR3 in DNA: TGTGCCAGCAGCAGAGAGTATGGCTACACCTTC.

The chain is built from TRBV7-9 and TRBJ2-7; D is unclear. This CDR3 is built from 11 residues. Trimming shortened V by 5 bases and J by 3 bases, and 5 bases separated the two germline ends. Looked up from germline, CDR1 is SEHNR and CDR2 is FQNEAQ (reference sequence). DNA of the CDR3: TGTGCCAGCAGCCAGTTCTACGAGCAGTACTTC. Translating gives CASSQFYEQYF.

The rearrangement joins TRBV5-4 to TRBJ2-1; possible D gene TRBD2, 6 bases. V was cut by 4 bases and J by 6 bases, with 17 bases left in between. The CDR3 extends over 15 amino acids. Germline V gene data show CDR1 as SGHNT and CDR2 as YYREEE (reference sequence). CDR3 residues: CASSTRERFLNEQFF. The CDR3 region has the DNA TGTGCCAGCAGCACCCGGGAGCGGTTCCTCAATGAGCAGTTCTTC.

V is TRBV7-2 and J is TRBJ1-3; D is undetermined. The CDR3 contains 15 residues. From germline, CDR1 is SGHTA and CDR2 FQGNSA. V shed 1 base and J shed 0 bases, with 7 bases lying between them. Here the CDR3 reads CASSLVSDSGNTIYF. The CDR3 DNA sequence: TGTGCCAGCAGCTTAGTGAGTGACTCTGGAAACACCATATATTTT.

The CDR3 loop is CASSQAEDSHNYGYTF. CDR3 in DNA: TGCGCCAGCAGCCAAGCAGAGGACAGTCATAACTATGGCTACACCTTC. The chain carries TRBV4-3 and TRBJ1-2; D is perhaps TRBD1 (6 bases). CDR1 and CDR2 (germline): LGHNA, YSLEER. This CDR3 comprises 16 residues. Trimming pared 1 base from V and 1 base from J, leaving 13 bases between.

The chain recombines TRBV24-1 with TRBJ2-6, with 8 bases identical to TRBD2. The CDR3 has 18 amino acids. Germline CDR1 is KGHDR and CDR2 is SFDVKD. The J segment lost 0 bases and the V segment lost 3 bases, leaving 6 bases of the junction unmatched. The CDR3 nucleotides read TGTGCCACCAGTGATACCAGCGGGAGATACTCTGGGGCCAACGTCCTGACTTTC. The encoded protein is CATSDTSGRYSGANVLTF.

The CDR3 protein is CASSLEQGNTGELFF. The CDR3 bases are TGTGCCAGCAGCTTAGAACAGGGTAACACCGGGGAGCTGTTTTTT. This rearrangement joins TRBV11-2 to TRBJ2-2; possibly TRBD1 for D (6 bases). Germline V gene data show CDR1 as SGHAT and CDR2 as FQNNGV. With 0 bases removed from V and 2 bases from J, the gap between germline ends came to 7 bases. The CDR3 totals 15 residues.

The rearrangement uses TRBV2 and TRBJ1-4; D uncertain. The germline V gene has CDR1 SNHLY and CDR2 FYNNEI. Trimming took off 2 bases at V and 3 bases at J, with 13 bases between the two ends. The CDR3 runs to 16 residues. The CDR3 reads CASSESGPGANEKLFF. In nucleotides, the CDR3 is TGTGCCAGCAGTGAATCGGGCCCCGGGGCTAATGAAAAACTGTTTTTT. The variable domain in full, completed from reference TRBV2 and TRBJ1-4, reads EPEVTQTPSHQVTQMGQEVILRCVPISNHLYFYWYRQILGQKVEFLVSFYNNEISEKSEIFDDQFSVERPDGSNFTLKIRSTKLEDSAMYFCASSESGPGANEKLFFGSGTQLSVL.

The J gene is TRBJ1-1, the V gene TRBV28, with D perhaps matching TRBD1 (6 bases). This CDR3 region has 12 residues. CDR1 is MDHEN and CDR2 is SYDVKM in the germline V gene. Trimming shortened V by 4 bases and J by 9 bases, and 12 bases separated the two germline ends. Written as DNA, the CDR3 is TGTGCCAGCAGTTCCACCCAGGGGAAAGCTTTCTTT. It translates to CASSSTQGKAFF.

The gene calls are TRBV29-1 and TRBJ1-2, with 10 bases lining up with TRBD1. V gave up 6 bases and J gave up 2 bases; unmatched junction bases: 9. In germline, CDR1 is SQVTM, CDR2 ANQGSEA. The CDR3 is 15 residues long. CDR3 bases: TGCAGCGTGACAGGGGGCGATCTCCCCAACTATGGCTACACCTTC. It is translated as CSVTGGDLPNYGYTF.

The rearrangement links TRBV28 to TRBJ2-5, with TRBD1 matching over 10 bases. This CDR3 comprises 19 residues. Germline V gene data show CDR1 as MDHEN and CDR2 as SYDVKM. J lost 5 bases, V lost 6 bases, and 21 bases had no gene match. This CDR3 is CASSQLTGTGDVKRETQYF. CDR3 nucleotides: TGTGCCAGCAGCCAACTTACCGGGACAGGGGACGTAAAGCGTGAGACCCAGTACTTC.

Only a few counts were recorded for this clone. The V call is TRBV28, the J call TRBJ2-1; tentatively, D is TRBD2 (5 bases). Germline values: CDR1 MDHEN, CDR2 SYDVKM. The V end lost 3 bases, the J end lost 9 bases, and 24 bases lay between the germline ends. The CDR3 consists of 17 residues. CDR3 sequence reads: CASSLATTLLGVTEQFF. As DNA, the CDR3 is TGTGCCAGCAGTTTGGCCACAACTCTACTAGGCGTAACTGAGCAGTTCTTC.

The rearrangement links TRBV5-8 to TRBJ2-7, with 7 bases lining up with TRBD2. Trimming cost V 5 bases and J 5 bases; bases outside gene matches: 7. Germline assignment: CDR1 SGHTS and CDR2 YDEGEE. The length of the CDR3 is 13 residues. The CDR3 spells CASRLPGLNEQYF. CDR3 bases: TGTGCCAGCAGGTTACCGGGACTAAACGAGCAGTACTTC.

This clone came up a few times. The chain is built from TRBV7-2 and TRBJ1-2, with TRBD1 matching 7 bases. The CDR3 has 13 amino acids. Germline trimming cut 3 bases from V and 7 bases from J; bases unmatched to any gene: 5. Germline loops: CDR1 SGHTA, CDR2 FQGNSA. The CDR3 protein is CASSLAAGGGYTF. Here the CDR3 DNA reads TGTGCCAGCAGCTTGGCGGCAGGGGGTGGCTACACCTTC.